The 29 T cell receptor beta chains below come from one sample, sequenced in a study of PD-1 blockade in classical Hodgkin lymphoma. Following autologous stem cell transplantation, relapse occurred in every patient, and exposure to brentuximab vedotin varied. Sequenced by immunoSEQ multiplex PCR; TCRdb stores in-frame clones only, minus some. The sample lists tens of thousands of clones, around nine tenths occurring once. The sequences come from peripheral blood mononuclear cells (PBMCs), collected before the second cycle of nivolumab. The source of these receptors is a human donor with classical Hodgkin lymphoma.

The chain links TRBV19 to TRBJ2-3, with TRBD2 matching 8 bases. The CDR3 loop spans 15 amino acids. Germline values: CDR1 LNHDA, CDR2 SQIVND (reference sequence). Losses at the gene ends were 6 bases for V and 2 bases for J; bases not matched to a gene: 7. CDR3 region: CASRTTSGATDTQYF. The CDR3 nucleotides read TGTGCCAGTAGAACTACTAGCGGAGCCACAGATACGCAGTATTTT.

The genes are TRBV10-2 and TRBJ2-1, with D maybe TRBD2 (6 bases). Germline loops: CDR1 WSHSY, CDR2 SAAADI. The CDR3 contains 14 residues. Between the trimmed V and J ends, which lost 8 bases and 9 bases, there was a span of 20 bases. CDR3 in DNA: TGCGCCAGCGGGAAGTTGGAGGGGTGGGTTGAGCAGTTCTTC. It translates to CASGKLEGWVEQFF.

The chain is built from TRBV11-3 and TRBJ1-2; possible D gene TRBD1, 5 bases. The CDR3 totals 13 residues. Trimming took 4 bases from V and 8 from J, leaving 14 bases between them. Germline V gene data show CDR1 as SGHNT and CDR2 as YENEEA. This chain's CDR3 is CASSSDLGDGYTF. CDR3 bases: TGTGCCAGCAGCTCGGACCTCGGGGACGGCTACACCTTC.

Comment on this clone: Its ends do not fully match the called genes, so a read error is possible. The CDR3 nucleotides are TGTGCCAGCAGTTTGGGGCCGGGGACGGGCTACGAGCAGTACTTC. It yields the protein CASSLGPGTGYEQYF. This chain connects TRBV5-5 to TRBJ2-7; D might be TRBD1 or TRBD2, each matching 5 bases. This CDR3 is built from 15 residues. The germline V gene encodes CDR1 SGHKS and CDR2 YYEKEE (reference sequence).

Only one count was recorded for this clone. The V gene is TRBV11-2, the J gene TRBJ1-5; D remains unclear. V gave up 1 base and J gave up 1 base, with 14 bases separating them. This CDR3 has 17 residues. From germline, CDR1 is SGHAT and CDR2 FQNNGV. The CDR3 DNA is TGTGCCAGCAGCTTAGCCTACGGTAGAGGGAGCAATCAGCCCCAGCATTTT. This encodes CASSLAYGRGSNQPQHF.

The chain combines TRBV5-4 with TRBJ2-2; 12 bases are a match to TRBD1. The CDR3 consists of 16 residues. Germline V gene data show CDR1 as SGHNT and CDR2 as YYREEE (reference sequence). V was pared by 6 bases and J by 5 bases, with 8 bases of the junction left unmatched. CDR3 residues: CASNFGDRGRTGELFF. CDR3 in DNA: TGTGCCAGCAACTTCGGGGACAGGGGGCGTACCGGGGAGCTGTTTTTT.

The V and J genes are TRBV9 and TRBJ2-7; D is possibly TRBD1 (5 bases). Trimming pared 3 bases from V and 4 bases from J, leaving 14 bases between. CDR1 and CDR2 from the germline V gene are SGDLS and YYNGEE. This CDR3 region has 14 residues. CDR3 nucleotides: TGTGCCAGCAGCGCCGCAGACAGACCATACGAGCAGTACTTC. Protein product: CASSAADRPYEQYF.

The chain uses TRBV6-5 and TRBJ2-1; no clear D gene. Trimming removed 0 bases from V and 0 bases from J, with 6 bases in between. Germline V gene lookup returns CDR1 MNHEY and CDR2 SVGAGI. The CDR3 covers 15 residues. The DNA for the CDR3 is TGTGCCAGCAGTTACTCGGTCAGCTCCTACAATGAGCAGTTCTTC. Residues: CASSYSVSSYNEQFF.

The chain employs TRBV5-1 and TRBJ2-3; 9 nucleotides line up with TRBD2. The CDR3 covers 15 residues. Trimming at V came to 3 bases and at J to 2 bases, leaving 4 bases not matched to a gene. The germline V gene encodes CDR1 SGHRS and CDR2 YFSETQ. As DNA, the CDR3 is TGCGCCAGCAGCTCCCCTAGCGGGAACACAGATACGCAGTATTTT. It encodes CASSSPSGNTDTQYF.

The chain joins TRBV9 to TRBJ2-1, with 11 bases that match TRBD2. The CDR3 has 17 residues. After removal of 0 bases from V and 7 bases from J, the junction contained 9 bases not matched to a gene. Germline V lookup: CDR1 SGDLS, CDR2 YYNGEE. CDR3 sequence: CASSVASLAGGTNEQFF. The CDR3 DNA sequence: TGTGCCAGCAGCGTAGCTTCCCTAGCGGGAGGTACTAATGAGCAGTTCTTC.

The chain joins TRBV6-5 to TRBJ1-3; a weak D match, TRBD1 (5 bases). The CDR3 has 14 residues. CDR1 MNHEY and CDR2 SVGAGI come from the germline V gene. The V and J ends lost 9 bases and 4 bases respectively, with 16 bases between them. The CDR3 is CARNGDRGGNTIYF. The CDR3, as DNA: TGTGCCAGAAACGGGGATAGGGGCGGAAACACCATATATTTT.

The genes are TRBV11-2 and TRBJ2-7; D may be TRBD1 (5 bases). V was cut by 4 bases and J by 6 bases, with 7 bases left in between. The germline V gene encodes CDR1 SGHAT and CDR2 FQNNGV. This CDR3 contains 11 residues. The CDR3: CASSSRAEQYF. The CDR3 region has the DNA TGTGCCAGCAGCTCCAGGGCCGAGCAGTACTTC.

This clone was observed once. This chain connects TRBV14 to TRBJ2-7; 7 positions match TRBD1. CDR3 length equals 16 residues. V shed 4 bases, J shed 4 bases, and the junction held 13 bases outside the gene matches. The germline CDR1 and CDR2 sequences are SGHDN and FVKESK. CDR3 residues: CASSPQGKVGFYEQYF. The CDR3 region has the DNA TGTGCCAGCAGCCCACAGGGGAAGGTGGGGTTTTACGAGCAGTACTTC. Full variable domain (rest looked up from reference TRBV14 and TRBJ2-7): EAGVTQFPSHSVIEKGQTVTLRCDPISGHDNLYWYRRVMGKEIKFLLHFVKESKQDESGMPNNRFLAERTGGTYSTLKVQPAELEDSGVYFCASSPQGKVGFYEQYFGPGTRLTVT.

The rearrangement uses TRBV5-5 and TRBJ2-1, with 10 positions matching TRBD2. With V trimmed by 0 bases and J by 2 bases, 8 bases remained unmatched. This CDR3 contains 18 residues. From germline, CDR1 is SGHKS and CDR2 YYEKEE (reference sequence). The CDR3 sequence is CASSLGLSGLAAYNEQFF. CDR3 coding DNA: TGTGCCAGCAGCTTGGGGCTGTCAGGACTAGCGGCCTACAATGAGCAGTTCTTC.

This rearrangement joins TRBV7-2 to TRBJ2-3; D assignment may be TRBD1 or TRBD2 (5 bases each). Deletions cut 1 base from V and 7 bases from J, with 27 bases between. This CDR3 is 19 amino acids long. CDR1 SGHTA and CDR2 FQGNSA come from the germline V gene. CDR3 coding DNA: TGTGCCAGCAGCTTAGGCAGGGTTCGGGTAGGACTCTCAATTAATACGCAGTATTTT. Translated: CASSLGRVRVGLSINTQYF.

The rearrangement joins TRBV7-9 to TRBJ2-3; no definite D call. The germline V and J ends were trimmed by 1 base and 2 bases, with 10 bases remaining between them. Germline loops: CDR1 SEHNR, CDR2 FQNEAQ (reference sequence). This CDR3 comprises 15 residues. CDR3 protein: CASSLGQVPTDTQYF. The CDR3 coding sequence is TGTGCCAGCAGCTTAGGGCAGGTCCCCACAGATACGCAGTATTTT.

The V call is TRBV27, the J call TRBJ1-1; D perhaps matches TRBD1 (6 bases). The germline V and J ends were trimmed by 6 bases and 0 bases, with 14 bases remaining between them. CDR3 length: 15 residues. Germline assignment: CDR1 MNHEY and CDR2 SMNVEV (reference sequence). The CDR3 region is CASRTMGGMNTEAFF. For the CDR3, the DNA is TGTGCCAGCAGGACGATGGGGGGCATGAACACTGAAGCTTTCTTT.

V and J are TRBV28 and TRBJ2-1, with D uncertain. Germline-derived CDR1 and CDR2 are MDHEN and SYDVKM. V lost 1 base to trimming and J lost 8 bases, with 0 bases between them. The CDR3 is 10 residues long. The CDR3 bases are TGTGCCAGCAGTTTATATGAGCAGTTCTTC. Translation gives CASSLYEQFF.

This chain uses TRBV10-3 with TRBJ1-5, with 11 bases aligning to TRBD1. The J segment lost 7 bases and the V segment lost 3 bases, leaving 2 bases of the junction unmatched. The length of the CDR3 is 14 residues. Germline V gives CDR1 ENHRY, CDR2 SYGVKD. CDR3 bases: TGTGCCATCAGTGAAAGGGACAGGGGGCAGCCCCAGCATTTT. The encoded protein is CAISERDRGQPQHF.

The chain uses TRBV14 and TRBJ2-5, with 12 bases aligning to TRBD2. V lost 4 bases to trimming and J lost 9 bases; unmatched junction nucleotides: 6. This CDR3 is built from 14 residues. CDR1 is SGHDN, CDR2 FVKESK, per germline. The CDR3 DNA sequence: TGTGCCAGCAGCCGTCGGACTAGCGGGAAGGCCCAGTACTTC. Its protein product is CASSRRTSGKAQYF.

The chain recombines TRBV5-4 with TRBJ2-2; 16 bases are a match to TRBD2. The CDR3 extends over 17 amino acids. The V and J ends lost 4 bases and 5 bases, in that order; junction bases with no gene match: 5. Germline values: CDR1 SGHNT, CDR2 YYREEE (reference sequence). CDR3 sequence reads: CASSGGLAGGPTGELFF. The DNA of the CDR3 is TGTGCCAGCAGCGGGGGACTAGCGGGAGGGCCTACCGGGGAGCTGTTTTTT.

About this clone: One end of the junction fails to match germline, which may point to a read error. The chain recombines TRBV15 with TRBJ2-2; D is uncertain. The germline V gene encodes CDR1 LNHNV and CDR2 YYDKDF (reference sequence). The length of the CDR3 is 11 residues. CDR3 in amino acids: CATSSAGELFF. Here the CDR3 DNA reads TGTGCCACCAGCAGCGCCGGAGAGCTGTTTTTT.

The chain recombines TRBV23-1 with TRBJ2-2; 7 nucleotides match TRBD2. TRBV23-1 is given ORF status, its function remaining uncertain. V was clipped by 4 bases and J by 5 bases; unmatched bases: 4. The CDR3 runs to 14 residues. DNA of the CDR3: TGCGCCAGCAGTCTTGCGGGAGTGACCGGGGAGCTGTTTTTT. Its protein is CASSLAGVTGELFF.

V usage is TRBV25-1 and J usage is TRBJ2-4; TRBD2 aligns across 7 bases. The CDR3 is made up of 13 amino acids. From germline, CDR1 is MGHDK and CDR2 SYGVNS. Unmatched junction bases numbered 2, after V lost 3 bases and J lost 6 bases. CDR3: CASSDREGNIQYF. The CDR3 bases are TGTGCCAGCAGTGACAGGGAGGGAAACATTCAGTACTTC.

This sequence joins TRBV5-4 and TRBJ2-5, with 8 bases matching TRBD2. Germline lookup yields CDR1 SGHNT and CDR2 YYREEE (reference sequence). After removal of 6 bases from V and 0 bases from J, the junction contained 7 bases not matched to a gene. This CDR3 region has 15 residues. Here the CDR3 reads CASMKTSAYQETQYF. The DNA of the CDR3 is TGTGCCAGCATGAAGACTAGCGCCTACCAAGAGACCCAGTACTTC.

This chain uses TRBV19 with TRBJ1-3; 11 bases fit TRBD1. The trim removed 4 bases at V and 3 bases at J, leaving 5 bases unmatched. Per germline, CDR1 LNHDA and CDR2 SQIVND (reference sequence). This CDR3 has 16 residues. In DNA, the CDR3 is TGTGCCAGTAGTACCGGGACAGGGGGTTTTGGAAACACCATATATTTT. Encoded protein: CASSTGTGGFGNTIYF.

CDR3: CATSRETPSSYNEQFF. The CDR3 DNA reads TGTGCCACCAGCAGAGAGACTCCGAGCTCCTACAATGAGCAGTTCTTC. The chain combines TRBV15 with TRBJ2-1; D is unresolved. The germline gives CDR1 LNHNV, CDR2 YYDKDF (reference sequence). This CDR3 is 16 amino acids long. The V and J ends lost 0 bases and 0 bases respectively, with 9 bases between them. The full variable domain, with the rest looked up from reference TRBV15 and TRBJ2-1, is DAMVIQNPRYQVTQFGKPVTLSCSQTLNHNVMYWYQQKSSQAPKLLFHYYDKDFNNEADTPDNFQSRRPNTSFCFLDIRSPGLGDTAMYLCATSRETPSSYNEQFFGPGTRLTVL.

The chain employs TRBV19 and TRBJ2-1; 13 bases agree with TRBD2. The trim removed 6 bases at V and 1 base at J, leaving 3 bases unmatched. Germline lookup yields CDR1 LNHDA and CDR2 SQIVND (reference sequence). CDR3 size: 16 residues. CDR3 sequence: CASRTSGRQSYNEQFF. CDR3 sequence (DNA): TGTGCCAGTAGGACTAGCGGGAGGCAGTCCTACAATGAGCAGTTCTTC.

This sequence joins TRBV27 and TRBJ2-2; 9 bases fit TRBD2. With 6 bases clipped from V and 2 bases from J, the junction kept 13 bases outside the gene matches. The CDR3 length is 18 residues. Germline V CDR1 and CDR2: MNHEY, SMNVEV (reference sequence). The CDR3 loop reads CASSPYPDSGRNTGELFF. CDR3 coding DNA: TGTGCCAGCAGCCCCTATCCGGATAGCGGGAGAAACACCGGGGAGCTGTTTTTT.